Listed below are T cell receptor beta chains from one sample, sequenced in a study of blood T cell repertoires in COVID-19. Sequenced by immunoSEQ multiplex PCR; TCRdb stores in-frame clones only, minus some. This sample has approximately 170,000 clones, with around nine tenths found just once. The sample taken for sequencing was peripheral blood. These receptors came from a man aged 55 to 69 with active or convalescent COVID-19. CDR3s include the opening cysteine and the closing phenylalanine or tryptophan. Where a row states a size, it is once, few, many or the class of an expanded clone; other rows omit it.

clone_size j_call v_call cdr3_aa
. TRBJ1-2 TRBV18 CASSDRVGYTF
few TRBJ2-2 TRBV19 CASRDRGTGELFF
few TRBJ1-4 TRBV27 CASSPQGRAPTNEKLFF
. TRBJ1-1 TRBV6-2/TRBV6-3 CASSYSIGVTEAFF
few TRBJ1-2 TRBV12-3/TRBV12-4 CASSLARAGYTF
once TRBJ2-1 TRBV9 CASSGGGSSYNEQFF
. TRBJ1-2 TRBV6-5 CASSRTGTGVAGYTF
. TRBJ1-3 TRBV19 CASRGTGITSGNTIYF
. TRBJ2-5 TRBV6-6 CASSRQGARETQYF
once TRBJ2-5 TRBV5-8 CASSSRLTAQETQYF
. TRBJ1-2 TRBV6-1 CASSEYKEGGGPYGYTF
. TRBJ1-1 TRBV7-2 CASSLGTERTAFF
. TRBJ2-5 TRBV11-2 CASSLFVYRGTQETQYF
. TRBJ1-1 TRBV6-5 CASSTRDRNTEAFF
. TRBJ1-5 TRBV5-1 CASSLGQNQPQHF
few TRBJ2-1 TRBV27 CASSTTSGDYNEQFF
. TRBJ2-5 TRBV15 CATSRVRGGREETQYF
once TRBJ2-2 TRBV11-2 CGRGPLAGGNTGELFF
. TRBJ2-1 TRBV6-5 CASSRDWTGGGEQFF
few TRBJ1-6 TRBV5-4 CASSLGAGADVSPLHF
. TRBJ1-1 TRBV15 CATNGGPDTEAFF
. TRBJ2-7 TRBV27 CASSGQGRRSYEQYF
. TRBJ2-7 TRBV6-5 CATRKGQGPTYEQYF
. TRBJ1-5 TRBV7-9 CASSSGARVQPQHF
. TRBJ1-4 TRBV27 CASSLGQGGEKLFF
. TRBJ1-1 TRBV5-8 CASSHRTYTEAFF
. TRBJ1-1 TRBV5-1 CASSGDSLNTEAFF
few TRBJ1-2 TRBV2 CASSEAQGRGYGYTF
. TRBJ1-2 TRBV18 CASSLQPHGYTF
. TRBJ2-5 TRBV5-1 CASSLEKGQDRGYF
. TRBJ2-2 TRBV10-3 CAISIQGADTGELFF
. TRBJ1-1 TRBV7-9 CASSLGQLNTEAFF
. TRBJ2-7 TRBV4-1 CASSARTGEFGEQYF
. TRBJ2-3 TRBV27 CASSWDSPSTDTQYF
. TRBJ1-3 TRBV7-9 CASSLNQAANTIYF
. TRBJ1-2 TRBV3-1/TRBV3-2 CASRPTRGYGYTF
. TRBJ1-1 TRBV18 CASSPSGNTEAFF
. TRBJ1-5 TRBV7-9 CASSSTGGYQPQHF
. TRBJ1-3 TRBV28 CASSSVPRGGNTIYF
. TRBJ1-1 TRBV19 CASSVSRLNRGRAFF
. TRBJ1-1 TRBV2 CAIQQGVAFF
few TRBJ1-3 TRBV5-5 CASSLGTAGNTIYF
. TRBJ2-2 TRBV18 CASSRGQNTGELFF
once TRBJ2-1 TRBV10-3 CAISGGVDPINEQFF
. TRBJ2-7 TRBV5-4 CASSQGPLIEQYF
. TRBJ1-1 TRBV5-4 CASSLDSRSTEAFF
. TRBJ1-5 TRBV15 CATSRGRTVNQPQHF
. TRBJ1-1 TRBV19 CASSNTVNTEAFF
. TRBJ2-7 TRBV28 CASSLAGATYEQYF
. TRBJ1-2 TRBV10-3 CAIKGGQGYGGYTF